These 26 T cell receptor beta chains originate from one sample sequenced in a study of response to subunit inactivated influenza vaccine. TCRdb called the RT-PCR reads again in MiXCR, with one record for every CDR3 protein. The repertoire holds around 750,000 distinct CDR3 sequences, with 21% as singletons. This material consisted of PBMCs from blood, taken more than 4 days after vaccination. Receptors were obtained from a man aged 50 to 60 who received an inactivated influenza vaccine.

Notes on this clonotype: The junction and the germline gene differ at one end; a read error may be behind it. This chain links TRBV10-3 with TRBJ2-5; D not certain. The CDR3 runs 13 residues. CDR1 and CDR2 from the germline V gene are ENHRY and SYGVKD. CDR3 sequence reads: CAISAEYHETQYF. CDR3 DNA: TGTGCCATCAGTGCGGAGTACCACGAGACCCAGTACTTC.

This clonotype was observed a handful of times. The chain combines TRBV5-1 with TRBJ2-3; 7 nucleotides line up with TRBD2. Germline lookup yields CDR1 SGHRS and CDR2 YFSETQ. This CDR3 spans 14 amino acids. The trim removed 3 bases at V and 4 bases at J, leaving 5 bases unmatched. CDR3 loop: CASSSGGRADTQYF. CDR3 coding DNA: TGCGCCAGCAGCTCCGGAGGGAGGGCAGATACGCAGTATTTT.

The chain is built from TRBV20-1 and TRBJ2-7; D might be TRBD2 (5 bases). V was trimmed by 3 bases and J by 3 bases, leaving 15 bases between them. Germline V gene sequence: CDR1 DFQATT, CDR2 SNEGSKA (reference sequence). There are 14 residues in the CDR3. CDR3: CSASYTPEGYEQYF. In DNA form, the CDR3 reads TGCAGTGCTAGTTACACTCCCGAGGGCTACGAGCAGTACTTC.

V and J are TRBV20-1 and TRBJ1-6; TRBD1 agrees at 7 bases. Germline V lookup: CDR1 DFQATT, CDR2 SNEGSKA (reference sequence). CDR3 length: 13 residues. The CDR3 sequence is CRITTGVRSPLHF. The CDR3 DNA reads TGCAGGATTACCACAGGGGTTCGTTCACCCCTCCACTTT.

This clonotype appeared once. This chain uses TRBV28 with TRBJ2-4, with 10 positions matching TRBD2. CDR1 and CDR2 from the germline V gene are MDHEN and SYDVKM. Trimming removed 6 bases from V and 8 bases from J; junction bases left unmatched: 13. CDR3 size: 16 residues. CDR3 DNA: TGTGCCAGCAGCCAAGGCACTAGCGGGACGGGGTACATTCAGTACTTC. Its protein product is CASSQGTSGTGYIQYF. The variable domain in full, completed from reference TRBV28 and TRBJ2-4, reads DVKVTQSSRYLVKRTGEKVFLECVQDMDHENMFWYRQDPGLGLRLIYFSYDVKMKEKGDIPEGYSVSREKKERFSLILESASTNQTSMYLCASSQGTSGTGYIQYFGAGTRLSVL.

The genes are TRBV7-2 and TRBJ1-5; D remains ambiguous. V was pared by 0 bases and J by 0 bases, with 6 bases between. The CDR3 loop spans 15 amino acids. Per the germline V gene, CDR1 is SGHTA and CDR2 is FQGNSA. The CDR3 loop is CASSLAWVSNQPQHF. The CDR3 DNA is TGTGCCAGCAGCTTAGCTTGGGTTAGCAATCAGCCCCAGCATTTT.

The chain joins TRBV6-5 to TRBJ1-1, with D perhaps TRBD1 (6 bases). Trimming shortened V by 6 bases and J by 1 base, and 15 bases separated the two germline ends. Germline CDR1 reads MNHEY; CDR2 reads SVGAGI. This CDR3 is built from 15 residues. The CDR3 bases are TGTGCCAGCAGATACGGGGGGGCTGCGAACACTGAAGCTTTCTTT. This encodes CASRYGGAANTEAFF.

This rearrangement joins TRBV6-2 or TRBV6-3 to TRBJ2-7, with 9 bases matching TRBD1. Germline loops: CDR1 MNHEY, CDR2 SVGEGT. Trimming at V came to 0 bases and at J to 11 bases, leaving 14 bases not matched to a gene. This CDR3 has 16 amino acids. The CDR3 loop reads CASSYSVSGTGIRKYF. The CDR3 DNA follows: TGTGCCAGCAGTTACTCCGTCTCCGGGACAGGGATCAGAAAGTACTTC.

This clonotype was seen repeatedly, ten times or more. This chain uses TRBV6-2 or TRBV6-3 with TRBJ2-1, with TRBD2 identical over 13 bases. The CDR3 is 19 amino acids. From germline, CDR1 is MNHEY and CDR2 SVGEGT. Trimming at V came to 2 bases and at J to 9 bases, leaving 16 bases not matched to a gene. The CDR3 sequence is CASSYERRSGLAGVGEQFF. Written as DNA, the CDR3 is TGTGCCAGCAGTTACGAGAGAAGGTCCGGACTAGCGGGAGTAGGTGAGCAGTTCTTC.

J is TRBJ2-4 and V is TRBV19; 10 bases are a match to TRBD1. CDR3 length equals 16 residues. V lost 7 bases, J lost 7 bases, and 13 bases stayed unmatched. CDR1 and CDR2 (germline): LNHDA, SQIVND (reference sequence). The CDR3 reads CASNPDRGEFRNIQYF. The DNA for the CDR3 is TGTGCCAGTAACCCGGACAGGGGGGAGTTTAGGAACATTCAGTACTTC.

This clonotype was observed a few times. J is TRBJ1-3 and V is TRBV4-3; D uncertain. The CDR3 loop spans 16 amino acids. The germline V gene encodes CDR1 LGHNA and CDR2 YSLEER. The ends were cut back, 1 base at V and 0 bases at J, with 10 bases in the middle. The CDR3 sequence is CASSQVVYSSGNTIYF. The CDR3 nucleotides read TGCGCCAGCAGCCAAGTTGTATACAGCTCTGGAAACACCATATATTTT.

This clonotype was picked up many times. This chain uses TRBV28 with TRBJ2-5; D unresolved. V was trimmed by 6 bases and J by 2 bases, leaving 10 bases between them. The CDR3 length is 13 residues. CDR1 MDHEN and CDR2 SYDVKM come from the germline V gene. The CDR3 DNA follows: TGTGCCAGCAGCCCAGGAGCACAAGAGACCCAGTACTTC. Residues: CASSPGAQETQYF.

This clonotype was counted a few times. The genes are TRBV7-3 and TRBJ2-5; 7 nucleotides agree with TRBD2. Trimming took 5 bases from V and 2 from J; bases not matched to a gene: 8. Per germline, CDR1 SGHTA and CDR2 FQGTGA. The CDR3 sequence is 15 residues long. This CDR3 is CASSQQRGRQETQYF. In nucleotides, the CDR3 is TGTGCCAGCAGCCAGCAGCGGGGACGACAAGAGACCCAGTACTTC.

V is TRBV25-1 and J is TRBJ2-2; the match to TRBD2 covers 9 bases. V shed 6 bases and J 0 bases; nucleotides not matched to a gene: 5. The germline V gene encodes CDR1 MGHDK and CDR2 SYGVNS. The CDR3 consists of 16 residues. The CDR3 coding sequence is TGTGCCAGCAGCCTTCTAGCGGGGACGAACACCGGGGAGCTGTTTTTT. This encodes CASSLLAGTNTGELFF.

This clonotype was seen more than once but under ten times. J is TRBJ2-6 and V is TRBV6-1; TRBD1 matches at 9 bases. The CDR3 covers 17 residues. CDR1 is MNHNS and CDR2 is SASEGT in the germline V gene. With 5 bases clipped from V and 2 bases from J, the junction kept 7 bases outside the gene matches. This CDR3 is CASSPRDRVAGANVLTF. CDR3 in DNA: TGTGCCAGCAGTCCCCGGGACAGGGTAGCTGGGGCCAACGTCCTGACTTTC.

This clonotype was detected a few times. In DNA, the CDR3 is TGCGCCAGCAGCACCCAAGCTACTCTCCGGGATACGCAGTATTTT. This gives the protein CASSTQATLRDTQYF. The chain combines TRBV5-1 with TRBJ2-3; D is uncertain. From germline, CDR1 is SGHRS and CDR2 YFSETQ. V lost 4 bases, J lost 6 bases, and 18 bases lay in between. CDR3 size: 15 residues.

The chain links TRBV20-1 to TRBJ2-7; 8 positions agree with TRBD2. This CDR3 has 13 residues. The germline V gene has CDR1 DFQATT and CDR2 SNEGSKA (reference sequence). The trim removed 6 bases at V and 4 bases at J, leaving 8 bases unmatched. For the CDR3, the DNA is TGCAGTGCCCTCCAGCGGGAGAAATACGAGCAGTACTTC. Translation gives CSALQREKYEQYF.

This clonotype was picked up a small number of times. CDR3 sequence: CASSSDRGFNEQFF. CDR3 DNA sequence: TGCGCCAGCAGCTCAGACAGGGGTTTCAATGAGCAGTTCTTC. This chain links TRBV5-1 with TRBJ2-1; TRBD1 agrees at 8 bases. CDR3 length: 14 residues. Germline CDR1 and CDR2: SGHRS and YFSETQ. V dropped 3 bases and J dropped 6; count of bases not matched to a gene: 5.

This clonotype was seen a few times. The rearrangement joins TRBV20-1 to TRBJ2-5; D remains ambiguous. The CDR3 loop spans 16 amino acids. Germline V lookup: CDR1 DFQATT, CDR2 SNEGSKA (reference sequence). Trimming removed 1 base at V and 1 base at J, with 16 bases between. This CDR3 is CSARGPSFTGQETQYF. The CDR3 DNA reads as TGCAGTGCTAGAGGACCCAGCTTCACGGGCCAAGAGACCCAGTACTTC.

This clonotype has more than one count but fewer than ten. V usage is TRBV12-3 or TRBV12-4 and J usage is TRBJ2-2; 8 nucleotides match TRBD1. The trim removed 5 bases at V and 6 bases at J, leaving 5 bases unmatched. CDR3 length equals 14 residues. The CDR3, as DNA: TGTGCCAGCAGTCCGACAGGGGAATCCGGGGAGCTGTTTTTT. Amino acid sequence: CASSPTGESGELFF.

A few counts support this clonotype. The chain employs TRBV7-2 and TRBJ1-4, with D possibly matching TRBD1 (5 bases). The CDR3 is 13 amino acids. The V and J ends lost 7 bases and 5 bases respectively, with 11 bases between them. The germline gives CDR1 SGHTA, CDR2 FQGNSA. DNA of the CDR3: TGTGCCAGCACCTTGGGGACGAATGAAAAACTGTTTTTT. Translating gives CASTLGTNEKLFF. Drawing the rest from reference TRBV7-2 and TRBJ1-4, the complete variable domain is GAGVSQSPSNKVTEKGKDVELRCDPISGHTALYWYRQSLGQGLEFLIYFQGNSAPDKSGLPSDRFSAERTGGSVSTLTIQRTQQEDSAVYLCASTLGTNEKLFFGSGTQLSVL.

The J gene is TRBJ1-1, the V gene TRBV7-8, with 8 bases fitting TRBD1. Unmatched junction bases numbered 5, after V lost 6 bases and J lost 2 bases. There are 14 residues in the CDR3. The germline CDR1 and CDR2 sequences are SGHVS and FQNEAQ. CDR3 coding DNA: TGTGCCAGCAGTAACGACAGGGGAAACACTGAAGCTTTCTTT. As protein: CASSNDRGNTEAFF.

The J gene is TRBJ1-1, the V gene TRBV4-1; D is ambiguous. The CDR3 contains 15 residues. In germline, CDR1 is MGHRA, CDR2 YSYEKL. V was trimmed by 1 base and J by 1 base, leaving 10 bases between them. CDR3 sequence reads: CASSQGVAGNTEAFF. For the CDR3, the DNA is TGCGCCAGCAGCCAAGGCGTGGCAGGGAACACTGAAGCTTTCTTT.

The rearrangement links TRBV5-1 to TRBJ2-7; 11 bases map to TRBD2. V lost 4 bases and J lost 1; bases outside the gene matches: 7. CDR1 and CDR2 from the germline V gene are SGHRS and YFSETQ. The CDR3 runs 16 residues. The CDR3 nucleotides are TGCGCCAGCAGCCCTCTAACTAGCGGGGGATCCTACGAGCAGTACTTC. This gives the protein CASSPLTSGGSYEQYF.

This clonotype was counted between two and nine times. The gene calls are TRBV6-2 or TRBV6-3 and TRBJ2-2, with 9 bases fitting TRBD1. Germline assignment: CDR1 MNHEY and CDR2 SVGEGT. The CDR3 length is 14 residues. V dropped 7 bases and J dropped 1; count of bases not matched to a gene: 1. Here the CDR3 reads CASKGQGNTGELFF. The CDR3 coding sequence is TGTGCCAGCAAGGGACAGGGGAACACCGGGGAGCTGTTTTTT.

This chain connects TRBV14 to TRBJ1-5; unclear D gene. The germline gives CDR1 SGHDN, CDR2 FVKESK. The V and J ends lost 2 bases and 2 bases respectively, with 13 bases between them. This CDR3 is 16 amino acids long. The CDR3 nucleotides read TGTGCCAGCAGCCAACAAAGCCCGAGGGGCAATCAGCCCCAGCATTTT. Its translation is CASSQQSPRGNQPQHF.